These 15 T cell receptor beta chains originate from one sample sequenced in a study of T-cell memory formation after mild COVID-19. TCRdb passed the 5' RACE reads through MiXCR, listing each CDR3 protein once. The repertoire holds about 560,000 distinct CDR3 sequences, with around 16% as singletons. The sample consisted of PBMCs or a T cell subset sorted from them (not recorded which). The receptors were gathered from an adult woman who had mild COVID-19 (a few samples of this study predate the infection). Cell type and time point are not known.

This chain connects TRBV27 to TRBJ1-2, with 9 bases fitting TRBD1. Unmatched junction bases numbered 15, after V lost 3 bases and J lost 4 bases. The CDR3 contains 18 residues. Germline CDR1 reads MNHEY; CDR2 reads SMNVEV (reference sequence). CDR3 DNA sequence: TGTGCCAGCAGTTTTTCAACCTTCCGGGACAGGGCCTTCTATGGCTACACCTTC. It specifies CASSFSTFRDRAFYGYTF.

The chain has TRBV12-3 or TRBV12-4 and TRBJ1-2; D unclear. The CDR3 runs to 14 residues. V gave up 4 bases and J gave up 0 bases, with 9 bases separating them. CDR3 amino acids: CASSSRRANYGYTF. Here the CDR3 DNA reads TGTGCCAGCAGTTCCCGTAGGGCTAACTATGGCTACACCTTC.

DNA for the CDR3: TGTGCCAGCAGCGGGGGGCCGGGGTCGTACAATGAGCAGTTCTTC. Protein: CASSGGPGSYNEQFF. The genes are TRBV3-1 and TRBJ2-1, with D perhaps assigned TRBD1 or TRBD2 (6 bases each). The CDR3 covers 15 residues. The germline V and J ends were trimmed by 5 bases and 4 bases, with 15 bases remaining between them. The V gene's germline CDR1 is LGHDT and CDR2 YNNKEL (reference sequence).

This clonotype was found a few times. The V and J genes are TRBV10-3 and TRBJ1-2; D remains unclear. Germline loops: CDR1 ENHRY, CDR2 SYGVKD. Trimming left V 0 bases short and J 1 base short, with 9 bases between. There are 15 residues in the CDR3. CDR3 sequence (DNA): TGTGCCATCAGTGAGTCCCCGGCAGTTAACTATGGCTACACCTTC. Translated: CAISESPAVNYGYTF.

This clonotype occurred a few times. The V call is TRBV24-1, the J call TRBJ2-3; D is perhaps TRBD1 (5 bases). Trimming removed 4 bases at V and 0 bases at J, with 10 bases between. Per the germline V gene, CDR1 is KGHDR and CDR2 is SFDVKD. The CDR3 has 15 amino acids. Here the CDR3 reads CATSDDSQSTDTQYF. CDR3 DNA: TGTGCCACCAGTGACGACAGCCAGAGCACAGATACGCAGTATTTT.

The V gene is TRBV7-9, the J gene TRBJ2-7, with 8 bases fitting TRBD1. From germline, CDR1 is SEHNR and CDR2 FQNEAQ (reference sequence). This CDR3 contains 17 residues. J gave up 4 bases and V 4 bases, and 15 bases lay outside the gene matches. In DNA, the CDR3 is TGTGCCAGCAGCTCCCCCGGACAGGGAACCACGCCTTACGAGCAGTACTTC. Amino acid sequence: CASSSPGQGTTPYEQYF.

The chain joins TRBV7-7 to TRBJ2-1; TRBD1 aligns across 8 bases. CDR3 length equals 15 residues. Losses at the gene ends were 5 bases for V and 7 bases for J; bases not matched to a gene: 10. Germline V gives CDR1 SSHAT, CDR2 FNYEAQ (reference sequence). CDR3 coding DNA: TGTGCCAGCAGCATAGGACAGGGCATAGGGAATGAGCAGTTCTTC. The encoded protein is CASSIGQGIGNEQFF.

This chain connects TRBV6-5 to TRBJ1-6; weak D call: TRBD1 (5 bases). Germline CDR1 MNHEY, CDR2 SVGAGI. Trimming stripped 2 bases from V and 10 bases from J, with 12 bases between. This CDR3 spans 14 amino acids. This chain's CDR3 is CASSYGGNRSPLHF. The DNA for the CDR3 is TGTGCCAGCAGTTACGGGGGGAACCGATCACCCCTCCACTTT.

This clonotype was seen a handful of times. The chain employs TRBV24-1 and TRBJ2-1, with 7 nucleotides matching TRBD2. V lost 2 bases and J lost 0; bases outside the gene matches: 6. The CDR3 sequence is 17 residues long. Per germline, CDR1 KGHDR and CDR2 SFDVKD. The CDR3 here is CATSDSGTTSSYNEQFF. The CDR3 bases are TGTGCCACCAGTGATTCTGGGACTACGAGCTCCTACAATGAGCAGTTCTTC.

This clonotype was observed a handful of times. The rearrangement uses TRBV29-1 and TRBJ1-1; tentative D call: TRBD1 (5 bases). The CDR3 totals 13 residues. Germline CDR1 SQVTM, CDR2 ANQGSEA. V lost 6 bases and J 0 bases, leaving 11 bases between the germline ends. CDR3 sequence: CSVGGRMNTEAFF. The CDR3 nucleotides are TGCAGCGTGGGGGGACGGATGAACACTGAAGCTTTCTTT.

This clonotype came up many times. The gene calls are TRBV24-1 and TRBJ2-3; D is unresolved. The CDR3 covers 16 residues. V lost 4 bases and J 1 base, leaving 14 bases between the germline ends. From germline, CDR1 is KGHDR and CDR2 SFDVKD. CDR3 sequence: CATSESGSWGTDTQYF. The CDR3 DNA reads as TGTGCCACCAGTGAGTCCGGGTCTTGGGGCACAGATACGCAGTATTTT.

There are a few counts of this clonotype. The genes are TRBV9 and TRBJ1-3; D is ambiguous. V shed 0 bases and J shed 0 bases, with 7 bases lying between them. From germline, CDR1 is SGDLS and CDR2 YYNGEE. The CDR3 covers 15 residues. The CDR3 sequence is CASSVDASSGNTIYF. For the CDR3, the DNA is TGTGCCAGCAGCGTAGACGCGAGCTCTGGAAACACCATATATTTT.

The chain links TRBV12-3 or TRBV12-4 to TRBJ1-1; 10 bases are shared with TRBD1. Losses at the gene ends were 6 bases for V and 5 bases for J; bases not matched to a gene: 12. The CDR3 loop spans 16 amino acids. As DNA, the CDR3 is TGTGCCAGCAGATATGGGACAGGGGAGAGGACGACTGAAGCTTTCTTT. Its translation is CASRYGTGERTTEAFF.

This clonotype showed up many times. The chain uses TRBV12-3 or TRBV12-4 and TRBJ2-1; the match to TRBD1 covers 10 bases. The CDR3 totals 14 residues. V gave up 6 bases and J gave up 5 bases; unmatched junction bases: 4. CDR3 coding DNA: TGTGCCAGCAGCCCCGGGACAGGGGACAATGAGCAGTTCTTC. Translating gives CASSPGTGDNEQFF.

The chain links TRBV11-3 to TRBJ2-2; D might be TRBD2 (6 bases). The V end was cut by 3 bases, the J end by 6 bases, with 20 bases between. The CDR3 is made up of 17 amino acids. Germline V CDR1 and CDR2: SGHNT, YENEEA. CDR3 region: CASSFPRVAASPGELFF. CDR3 DNA sequence: TGTGCCAGCAGCTTCCCGAGGGTAGCGGCTTCACCCGGGGAGCTGTTTTTT. Using reference TRBV11-3 and TRBJ2-2 for the parts outside the CDR3, the full variable domain is EAGVVQSPRYKIIEKKQPVAFWCNPISGHNTLYWYLQNLGQGPELLIRYENEEAVDDSQLPKDRFSAERLKGVDSTLKIQPAELGDSAVYLCASSFPRVAASPGELFFGEGSRLTVL.